Included here is one T cell receptor (beta chain) sequence, with context. This sample stems from a study of post-analysis software for immune sequencing data. Libraries were made from TCR beta cDNA, and they carried unique molecular identifiers. A population of roughly 0.85 to 10 million T cells gave rise to roughly 0.5 million cDNA molecules. TCRdb reanalysed the PCR reads using MiXCR and keeps one entry per CDR3 protein. The data show about 820,000 distinct CDR3 sequences, about 53% seen once. This sequence originates from a girl aged 10 to 17 with multiple sclerosis. The sequencing sample was made of blood.

This CDR3 reads CASSEIGQSQETQYF. The DNA of the CDR3 is TGTGCCAGCAGCGAAATCGGGCAGAGCCAAGAGACCCAGTACTTC. V and J are TRBV9 and TRBJ2-5; D uncertain. Trimming shortened V by 3 bases and J by 1 base, and 13 bases separated the two germline ends. CDR3 length equals 15 residues. Germline V gene data show CDR1 as SGDLS and CDR2 as YYNGEE.